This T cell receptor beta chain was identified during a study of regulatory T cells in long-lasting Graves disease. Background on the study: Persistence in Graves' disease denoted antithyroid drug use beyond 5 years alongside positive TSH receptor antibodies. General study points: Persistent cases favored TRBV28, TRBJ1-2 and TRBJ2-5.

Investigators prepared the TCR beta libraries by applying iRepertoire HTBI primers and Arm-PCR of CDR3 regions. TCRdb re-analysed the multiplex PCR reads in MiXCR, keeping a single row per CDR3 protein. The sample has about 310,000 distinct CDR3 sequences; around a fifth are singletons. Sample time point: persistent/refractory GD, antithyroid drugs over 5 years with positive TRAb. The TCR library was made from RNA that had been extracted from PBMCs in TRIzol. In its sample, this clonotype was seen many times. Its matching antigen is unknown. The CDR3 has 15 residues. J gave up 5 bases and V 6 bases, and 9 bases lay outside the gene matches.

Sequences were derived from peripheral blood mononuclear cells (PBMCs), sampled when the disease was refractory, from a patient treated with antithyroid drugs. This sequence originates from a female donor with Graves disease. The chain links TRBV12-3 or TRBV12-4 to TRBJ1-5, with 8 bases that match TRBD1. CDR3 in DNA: TGTGCCAGCAGCTTGGGACAGGCGGCGGATCAGCCCCAGCATTTT. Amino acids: CASSLGQAADQPQHF.